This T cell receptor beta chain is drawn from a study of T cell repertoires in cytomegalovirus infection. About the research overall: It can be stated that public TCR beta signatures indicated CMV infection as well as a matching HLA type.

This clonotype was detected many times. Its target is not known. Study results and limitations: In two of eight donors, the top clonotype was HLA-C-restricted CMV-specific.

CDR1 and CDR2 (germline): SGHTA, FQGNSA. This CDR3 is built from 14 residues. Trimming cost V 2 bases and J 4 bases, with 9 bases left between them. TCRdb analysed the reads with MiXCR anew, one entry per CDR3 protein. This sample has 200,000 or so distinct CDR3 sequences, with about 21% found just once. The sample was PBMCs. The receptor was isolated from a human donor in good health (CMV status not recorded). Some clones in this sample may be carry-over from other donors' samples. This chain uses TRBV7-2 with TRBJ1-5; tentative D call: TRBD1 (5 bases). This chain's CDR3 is CASSLSGGNQPQHF. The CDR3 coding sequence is TGTGCCAGCAGCTTATCTGGGGGTAATCAGCCCCAGCATTTT.